This is a list of T cell receptor beta chains from one sample in a study of shared clonotypes between healthy human individuals. Profiled with immunoSEQ multiplex PCR; TCRdb holds only in-frame clones, not every one. The sample lists 600,000 to 750,000 clones; 60% to 80% were seen once. Sequenced: memory CD4+ T cells sorted from blood. These receptors all stem from a woman aged 25 to 39 in good health. Each CDR3 is given with its conserved first and last residue. Each record gives: D gene, V gene, clone size, J gene, CDR3 protein, CDR3 DNA. A D gene is named only where the DNA matches it firmly. For some rows the clone size is stated as once, few or many, or as a class when expanded; others skip it.

.,TRBV14,many,TRBJ2-2,CASSPPPSPNTGELFF,TGTGCCAGCAGCCCACCTCCGAGTCCGAACACCGGGGAGCTGTTTTTT
TRBD1,TRBV2,.,TRBJ2-7,CASRDRAYEQYF,TGTGCCAGCCGGGACAGGGCCTACGAGCAGTACTTC
.,TRBV15,.,TRBJ1-2,CATSRDRGNYGYTF,TGTGCCACCAGCAGAGATCGGGGTAACTATGGCTACACCTTC
TRBD2,TRBV27,.,TRBJ2-3,CASREGGLALNTQYF,TGTGCCAGCCGCGAAGGAGGACTAGCGTTGAATACGCAGTATTTT
.,TRBV5-1,.,TRBJ2-7,CASSDGTYEQYF,TGCGCCAGCTCGGACGGAACCTACGAGCAGTACTTC
TRBD1,TRBV25-1,.,TRBJ1-1,CASSEPRTTGGTEAFF,TGTGCCAGCAGTGAACCAAGGACGACAGGGGGAACTGAAGCTTTCTTT
.,TRBV5-6,once,TRBJ2-2,CASSHFEGAGTGELFF,TGTGCCAGCAGCCATTTTGAGGGCGCGGGCACCGGGGAGCTGTTTTTT
.,TRBV6-5,.,TRBJ2-7,CAATRSTESSYEQYF,TGTGCCGCCACAAGGTCTACAGAATCATCCTACGAGCAGTACTTC
TRBD2,TRBV2,.,TRBJ2-3,CASSELAGPGTQYF,TGTGCCAGCAGTGAACTAGCGGGGCCCGGAACGCAGTATTTT
.,TRBV9,.,TRBJ2-1,CASSVGLSSYNEQFF,TGTGCCAGCAGCGTAGGGCTTTCCTCCTACAATGAGCAGTTCTTC
TRBD1,TRBV11-3,.,TRBJ1-1,CASSSSDRGLAEAFF,TGTGCCAGCAGCTCATCCGACAGGGGGCTGGCGGAAGCTTTCTTT
.,TRBV6-1,few,TRBJ1-3,CASRTDSGNTIYF,TGTGCCAGCAGAACAGACTCTGGAAACACCATATATTTT
TRBD1,TRBV19,.,TRBJ2-1,CASSTLRQGFSEQFF,TGTGCCAGTAGTACCCTTAGACAGGGATTTTCTGAGCAGTTCTTC
TRBD1,TRBV25-1,.,TRBJ2-7,CASSESPGQGASYEQYF,TGTGCCAGCAGTGAATCCCCGGGACAGGGGGCGTCCTACGAGCAGTACTTC
.,TRBV28,.,TRBJ1-4,CASSPGGGHNEKLFF,TGTGCCAGCAGTCCCGGGGGGGGCCATAATGAAAAACTGTTTTTT
.,TRBV5-6,.,TRBJ2-5,CASSLWLETQYF,TGTGCCAGCAGCTTGTGGTTGGAGACCCAGTACTTC
.,TRBV30,.,TRBJ1-2,CAWRYAGGYTF,TGTGCCTGGAGGTATGCGGGTGGCTACACCTTC
.,TRBV5-1,.,TRBJ2-2,CASSLDGQNTGELFF,TGCGCCAGCAGCTTGGATGGACAAAATACCGGGGAGCTGTTTTTT
TRBD1,TRBV4-2,.,TRBJ2-4,CASSRQAGQGENIQYF,TGTGCCAGCAGCCGACAGGCCGGACAGGGGGAAAACATTCAGTACTTC
TRBD1,TRBV29-1,.,TRBJ2-6,CSATGTGGSGANVLTF,TGCAGCGCCACAGGGACAGGGGGCTCTGGGGCCAACGTCCTGACTTTC
.,TRBV27,few,TRBJ2-3,CASSLGPTDTQYF,TGTGCCAGCAGTCTAGGACCCACAGATACGCAGTATTTT
.,TRBV11-2,.,TRBJ1-4,CASSLFGGEKLFF,TGTGCCAGCAGCCTTTTTGGAGGTGAAAAACTGTTTTTT
.,TRBV28,few,TRBJ2-5,CASSETFAGEETQYF,TGTGCCAGCAGTGAAACCTTCGCGGGTGAGGAGACCCAGTACTTC
.,TRBV6-5,.,TRBJ2-7,CASRPSGGSYEQYF,TGTGCCAGCAGACCCTCCGGCGGGTCCTACGAGCAGTACTTC
TRBD2,TRBV15,.,TRBJ2-1,CATSGLAGEEYEQFF,TGTGCCACCAGCGGACTAGCGGGAGAAGAATATGAGCAGTTCTTC
.,TRBV5-1,few,TRBJ2-5,CASSLGDTSQETQYF,TGCGCCAGCAGCTTGGGGGACACATCCCAAGAGACCCAGTACTTC
.,TRBV28,.,TRBJ2-7,CASTGVANLYEQYF,TGTGCCAGCACCGGAGTAGCGAATCTTTACGAGCAGTACTTC
.,TRBV6-5,few,TRBJ2-2,CASSIFGVDGELFF,TGTGCCAGCAGTATTTTTGGGGTAGACGGGGAGCTGTTTTTT
TRBD1,TRBV5-1,once,TRBJ1-5,CASSSGTGDSNQPQHF,TGCGCCAGCAGCTCCGGGACAGGGGATAGCAATCAGCCCCAGCATTTT
TRBD1,TRBV28,.,TRBJ1-1,CASSLLDRGFYTEAFF,TGTGCCAGCAGTTTATTGGACAGGGGGTTCTACACTGAAGCTTTCTTT
.,TRBV25-1,.,TRBJ2-5,CASSEIHSPAETQYF,TGTGCCAGCAGTGAAATCCACAGCCCAGCGGAGACCCAGTACTTC
TRBD1,TRBV6-5,.,TRBJ1-1,CASSYGNRGDTEAFF,TGTGCCAGCAGTTACGGGAACAGGGGCGACACTGAAGCTTTCTTT
TRBD1,TRBV7-9,.,TRBJ1-2,CASRVRLGGGQGNYGYTF,TGTGCCAGCAGGGTTCGGCTCGGAGGGGGACAGGGGAACTATGGCTACACCTTC
.,TRBV5-6,.,TRBJ2-7,CASSLTTAYEQYF,TGTGCCAGCAGCTTGACGACAGCCTACGAGCAGTACTTC
.,TRBV25-1,.,TRBJ2-3,CASSELEPVDTQYF,TGTGCCAGCAGTGAATTAGAGCCTGTTGATACGCAGTATTTT
TRBD1,TRBV28,many,TRBJ1-1,CASSLYRGQGTEAFF,TGTGCCAGCAGTTTATACAGGGGGCAGGGCACTGAAGCTTTCTTT
.,TRBV2,.,TRBJ2-3,CASSPGLSTDTQYF,TGTGCCAGCAGCCCGGGACTCAGCACAGATACGCAGTATTTT
.,TRBV30,.,TRBJ1-3,CAWSVYLSGNTIYF,TGTGCCTGGAGTGTATACCTGTCTGGAAACACCATATATTTT
.,TRBV14,.,TRBJ2-1,CASSPSALSYNEQFF,TGTGCCAGCAGCCCGTCGGCTCTGTCCTACAATGAGCAGTTCTTC